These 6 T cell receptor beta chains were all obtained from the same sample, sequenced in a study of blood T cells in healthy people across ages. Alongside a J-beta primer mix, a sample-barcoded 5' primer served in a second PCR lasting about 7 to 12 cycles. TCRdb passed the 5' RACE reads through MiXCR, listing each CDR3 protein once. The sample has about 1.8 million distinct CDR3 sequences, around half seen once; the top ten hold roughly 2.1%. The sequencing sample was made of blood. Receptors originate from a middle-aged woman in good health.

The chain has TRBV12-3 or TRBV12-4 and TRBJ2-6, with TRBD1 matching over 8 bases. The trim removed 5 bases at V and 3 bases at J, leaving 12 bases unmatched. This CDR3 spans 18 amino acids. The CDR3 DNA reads TGTGCCAGCAGTCCGACGACAGGGGTGAGAGATGGGGCCAACGTCCTGACTTTC. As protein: CASSPTTGVRDGANVLTF.

The CDR3 loop is CASSYSSLVGTNTEAFF. DNA of the CDR3: TGTGCCAGCAGTTACTCGAGTTTGGTAGGAACCAACACTGAAGCTTTCTTT. The V call is TRBV6-6, the J call TRBJ1-1; D call uncertain. The CDR3 totals 17 residues. Germline V gene data show CDR1 as MNHNY and CDR2 as SVGAGI (reference sequence). V was clipped by 0 bases and J by 2 bases, with 16 bases between them.

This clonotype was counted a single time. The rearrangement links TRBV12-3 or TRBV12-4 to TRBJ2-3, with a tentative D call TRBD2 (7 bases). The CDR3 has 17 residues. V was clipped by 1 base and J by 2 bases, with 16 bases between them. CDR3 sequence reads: CASSLGGRGPYTDTQYF. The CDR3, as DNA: TGTGCCAGCAGTTTAGGAGGGCGGGGGCCCTACACAGATACGCAGTATTTT.

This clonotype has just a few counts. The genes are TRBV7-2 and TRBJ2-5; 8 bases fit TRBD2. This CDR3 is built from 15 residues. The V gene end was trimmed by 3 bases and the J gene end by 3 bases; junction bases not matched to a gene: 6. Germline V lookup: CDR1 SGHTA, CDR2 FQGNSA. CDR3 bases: TGTGCCAGCAGCTTGGTTAGCGGGAAGGAAGAGACCCAGTACTTC. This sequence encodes CASSLVSGKEETQYF.

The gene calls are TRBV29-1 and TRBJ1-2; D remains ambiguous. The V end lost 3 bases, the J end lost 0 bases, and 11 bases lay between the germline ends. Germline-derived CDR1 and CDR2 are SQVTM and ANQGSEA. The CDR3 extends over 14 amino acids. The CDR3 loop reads CSVDLTGTNYGYTF. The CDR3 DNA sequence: TGCAGCGTTGACTTAACCGGGACTAACTATGGCTACACCTTC.

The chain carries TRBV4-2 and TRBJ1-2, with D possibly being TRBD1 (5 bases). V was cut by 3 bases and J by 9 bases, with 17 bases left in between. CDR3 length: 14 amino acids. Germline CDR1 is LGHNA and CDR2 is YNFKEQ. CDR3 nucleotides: TGTGCCAGCAGCCATCCCGGGGCACCGGAGAGCTACACCTTC. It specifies CASSHPGAPESYTF.